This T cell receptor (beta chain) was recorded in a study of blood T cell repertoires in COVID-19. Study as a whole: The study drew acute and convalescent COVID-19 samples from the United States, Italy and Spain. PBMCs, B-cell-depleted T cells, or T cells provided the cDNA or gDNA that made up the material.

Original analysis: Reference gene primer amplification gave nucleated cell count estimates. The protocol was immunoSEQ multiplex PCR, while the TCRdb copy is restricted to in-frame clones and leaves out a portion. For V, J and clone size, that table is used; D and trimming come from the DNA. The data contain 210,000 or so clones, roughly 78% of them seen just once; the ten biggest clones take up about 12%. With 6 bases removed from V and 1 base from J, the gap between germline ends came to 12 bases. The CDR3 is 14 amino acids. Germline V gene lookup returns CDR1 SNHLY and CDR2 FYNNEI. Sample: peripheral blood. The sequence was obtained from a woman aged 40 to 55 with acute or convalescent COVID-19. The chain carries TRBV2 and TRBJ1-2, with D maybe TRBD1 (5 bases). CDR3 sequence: CASSADSGNYGYTF. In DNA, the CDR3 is TGTGCCAGCAGCGCCGACAGTGGTAACTATGGCTACACCTTC. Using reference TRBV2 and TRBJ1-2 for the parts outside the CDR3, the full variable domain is EPEVTQTPSHQVTQMGQEVILRCVPISNHLYFYWYRQILGQKVEFLVSFYNNEISEKSEIFDDQFSVERPDGSNFTLKIRSTKLEDSAMYFCASSADSGNYGYTFGSGTRLTVV.